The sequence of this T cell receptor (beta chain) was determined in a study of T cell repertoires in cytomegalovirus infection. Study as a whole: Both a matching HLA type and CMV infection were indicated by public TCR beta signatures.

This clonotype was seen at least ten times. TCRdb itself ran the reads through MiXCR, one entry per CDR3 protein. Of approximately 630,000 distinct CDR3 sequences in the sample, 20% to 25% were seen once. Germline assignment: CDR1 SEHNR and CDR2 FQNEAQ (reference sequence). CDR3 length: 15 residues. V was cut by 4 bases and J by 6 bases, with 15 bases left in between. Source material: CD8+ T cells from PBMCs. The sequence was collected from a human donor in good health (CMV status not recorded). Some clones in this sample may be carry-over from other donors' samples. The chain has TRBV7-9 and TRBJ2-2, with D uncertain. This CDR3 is CASSSGLKPSGELFF. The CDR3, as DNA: TGTGCCAGCAGCTCCGGGTTGAAGCCCTCCGGGGAGCTGTTTTTT. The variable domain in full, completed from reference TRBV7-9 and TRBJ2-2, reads DTGVSQNPRHKITKRGQNVTFRCDPISEHNRLYWYRQTLGQGPEFLTYFQNEAQLEKSRLLSDRFSAERPKGSFSTLEIQRTEQGDSAMYLCASSSGLKPSGELFFGEGSRLTVL.